Here is one TCR beta chain with its context. These data come from a study of blood T cell repertoires in COVID-19. Looking at the study overall: Italy, Spain and the United States were the sources of the convalescent and acute COVID-19 samples. Sources were T cells, B-cell-depleted T cells, or PBMCs; the material itself was cDNA or gDNA.

This CDR3 region has 12 residues. Looked up from germline, CDR1 is LGHDT and CDR2 is YNNKEL (reference sequence). Trimming removed 6 bases from V and 10 bases from J; junction bases left unmatched: 8. As originally analysed: The authors estimated nucleated cell counts from reference gene primer amplification. Produced via immunoSEQ multiplex PCR; TCRdb's table is partial and in-frame only. That table is the source of V, J and clone size, and D and trimming were worked out from the DNA. Of 110,000 to 150,000 clones listed, around 89% are singletons. This rearrangement joins TRBV3-1 (or the pseudogene TRBV3-2) to TRBJ1-1, with 7 positions matching TRBD1. Sequenced: peripheral blood. The TCR was taken from a man between 60 and 75 years old with active or convalescent COVID-19. Written as DNA, the CDR3 is TGTGCCAGCAGTGAAAGAGACAGGGCAGCTTTCTTT. This encodes CASSERDRAAFF.